This T cell receptor (beta chain) was sequenced for a study of T cells in Graves' hyperthyroidism and ophthalmopathy. Trimming stripped 1 base from V and 5 bases from J, with 14 bases between. Per the germline V gene, CDR1 is MNHNS and CDR2 is SASEGT. This CDR3 is 15 amino acids long. Study-wide findings and caveats: Most expanded thyroid clonotypes above 0.001 recurred in blood. Ophthalmopathy and stable hyperthyroidism were told apart by a 13 V-J model. Ophthalmopathy prediction by the model preceded onset by a median about 6.3 months.

Amplified TCR beta CDR3 regions derived from RNA transcripts. HTBI primers were the set used in a first-round RT-PCR of the TCR CDR3. TCRdb itself ran the multiplex PCR reads through MiXCR, one entry per CDR3 protein. In the table there are around 620,000 distinct CDR3 sequences, 12% to 15% of which are singletons. The study based diagnoses on clinical symptoms, serum thyroxine and TRAb, thyroid ultrasound and orbital computed tomography. This clonotype appeared a few times. What it binds is unknown. Sequences were obtained from blood. This receptor was obtained from a woman aged 18-29 years with Graves' ophthalmopathy. The rearrangement links TRBV6-1 to TRBJ2-5; D is possibly TRBD1 (6 bases). CDR3 amino acids: CASSEVWERGETQYF. The CDR3 bases are TGTGCCAGCAGTGAAGTTTGGGAGAGGGGGGAGACCCAGTACTTC.